One sample yielded the 29 T cell receptor beta chains listed below, sequenced in a study of cytomegalovirus exposure and HLA in healthy donors. 60 Vbeta and 13 Jbeta primers were used in PCR. The table came from immunoSEQ multiplex PCR; TCRdb's copy has only in-frame clones and leaves some out. The table includes some 130,000 clones, around 72% detected once. The sequenced material came from PBMCs. The source of these receptors is a man between 45 and 60 years old in good health and CMV-seropositive.

The chain couples TRBV9 to TRBJ1-2, with 8 bases aligning to TRBD1. V lost 3 bases, J lost 5 bases, and 12 bases stayed unmatched. The CDR3 contains 16 residues. Germline values: CDR1 SGDLS, CDR2 YYNGEE. The DNA for the CDR3 is TGTGCCAGCAGCGCCACGAGGACAGGGCGGGCGTATGGCTACACCTTC. Translating it yields CASSATRTGRAYGYTF.

This clone was seen only a few times. This chain joins TRBV19 and TRBJ2-6, with D possibly matching TRBD2 (5 bases). The length of the CDR3 is 20 residues. The germline CDR1 and CDR2 sequences are LNHDA and SQIVND (reference sequence). Trimming took off 4 bases at V and 0 bases at J, with 22 bases between the two ends. The CDR3 region has the DNA TGTGCCAGTAGTACCTCTTTCGGAGTGGCGGGTCCCTCTGGGGCCAACGTCCTGACTTTC. This translates into CASSTSFGVAGPSGANVLTF.

A remark on this clone: Mismatch with germline at one junction end may stem from a read error. V and J are TRBV7-9 and TRBJ2-7, with 8 bases that match TRBD1. Germline V gene lookup returns CDR1 SEHNR and CDR2 FQNEAQ (reference sequence). The CDR3 runs 14 residues. The CDR3 nucleotides read TGTTCCAGCAGCAGGACAGGGTCGGCCTACGAGCAGTACTTC. It encodes CSSSRTGSAYEQYF.

The CDR3 loop is CASKREILVNEQFF. The CDR3 DNA is TGCGCCAGCAAGCGGGAGATCTTGGTCAATGAGCAGTTCTTC. The chain combines TRBV4-1 with TRBJ2-1; 8 bases agree with TRBD2. The CDR3 sequence is 14 residues long. V gave up 7 bases and J gave up 6 bases; unmatched junction bases: 8. CDR1 and CDR2 (germline): MGHRA, YSYEKL.

The gene calls are TRBV11-2 and TRBJ1-5; D is uncertain. Germline V gives CDR1 SGHAT, CDR2 FQNNGV. The CDR3 has 16 residues. The ends were cut back, 1 base at V and 0 bases at J, with 10 bases in the middle. The CDR3 DNA is TGTGCCAGCAGCTTAGGTGAGGGATCTAGCAATCAGCCCCAGCATTTT. Amino acids: CASSLGEGSSNQPQHF.

The CDR3 sequence: CASGLGAGGLLIASSSYNEQFF. In DNA form, the CDR3 reads TGTGCTAGTGGTTTGGGGGCGGGGGGTCTCCTCATTGCCTCGAGCTCCTACAATGAGCAGTTCTTC. The chain couples TRBV12-5 to TRBJ2-1, with 8 bases identical to TRBD2. In germline, CDR1 is LGHNT, CDR2 FRNRAP. V shed 1 base and J 0 bases; nucleotides not matched to a gene: 20. The CDR3 length is 22 residues.

The chain uses TRBV7-8 and TRBJ2-5, with a weak D call TRBD2 (5 bases). The germline V and J ends were trimmed by 5 bases and 2 bases, with 9 bases remaining between them. The germline V gene encodes CDR1 SGHVS and CDR2 FQNEAQ. There are 13 residues in the CDR3. The CDR3 loop reads CASSGRDQETQYF. The CDR3, as DNA: TGTGCCAGCAGCGGCCGGGATCAAGAGACCCAGTACTTC.

The chain couples TRBV5-1 to TRBJ2-7; the match to TRBD2 covers 8 bases. This CDR3 has 16 amino acids. Germline V gives CDR1 SGHRS, CDR2 YFSETQ. Trimming at V came to 0 bases and at J to 2 bases, leaving 7 bases not matched to a gene. CDR3 coding DNA: TGCGCCAGCAGCTTGGCCCCCACTAGCGGCACCTACGAGCAGTACTTC. Translation: CASSLAPTSGTYEQYF.

The rearrangement links TRBV7-2 to TRBJ2-2, with D possibly being TRBD2 (5 bases). V was cut by 7 bases and J by 1 base, with 10 bases left in between. The CDR3 runs to 14 residues. From germline, CDR1 is SGHTA and CDR2 FQGNSA. The CDR3 region has the DNA TGTGCCAGCACCCGGGAAATGAACACCGGGGAGCTGTTTTTT. Its protein is CASTREMNTGELFF.

The chain joins TRBV19 to TRBJ1-6; 8 bases map to TRBD1. The CDR3 is 13 residues long. Germline V gene sequence: CDR1 LNHDA, CDR2 SQIVND (reference sequence). Trimming removed 5 bases from V and 11 bases from J; junction bases left unmatched: 5. CDR3: CASSWQGAPPLHF. The CDR3 nucleotides read TGTGCCAGTAGTTGGCAGGGGGCACCACCCCTCCACTTT. Drawing the rest from reference TRBV19 and TRBJ1-6, the complete variable domain is DGGITQSPKYLFRKEGQNVTLSCEQNLNHDAMYWYRQDPGQGLRLIYYSQIVNDFQKGDIAEGYSVSREKKESFPLTVTSAQKNPTAFYLCASSWQGAPPLHFGNGTRLTVT.

A remark on this clone: One junction end disagrees with the germline gene, perhaps due to a read error. This sequence joins TRBV6-5 and TRBJ2-1; TRBD1 might be the D (6 bases). Germline CDR1 MNHEY, CDR2 SVGAGI. The CDR3 sequence is 15 residues long. As DNA, the CDR3 is TGTGCCAGCAGTTACCAGGGGATGTTGAACAATGGGCAGTTCTTC. As protein: CASSYQGMLNNGQFF.

The chain has TRBV6-6 and TRBJ1-5; unclear D gene. CDR1 is MNHNY and CDR2 is SVGAGI in the germline V gene (reference sequence). V lost 5 bases to trimming and J lost 6 bases, with 8 bases between them. CDR3 length: 12 amino acids. CDR3 amino acids: CASSTGSQPQHF. The CDR3 coding sequence is TGTGCCAGCAGTACCGGGAGTCAGCCCCAGCATTTT.

This chain connects TRBV14 to TRBJ1-2; 7 bases align to TRBD1. The CDR3 extends over 15 amino acids. Germline V gene lookup returns CDR1 SGHDN and CDR2 FVKESK. Trimming removed 0 bases from V and 7 bases from J; junction bases left unmatched: 8. Here the CDR3 reads CASSQDQDRSSGYTF. CDR3 DNA sequence: TGTGCCAGCAGCCAAGATCAGGACAGGTCTTCTGGCTACACCTTC.

This chain links TRBV7-2 with TRBJ1-2; 8 bases align to TRBD1. Germline-derived CDR1 and CDR2 are SGHTA and FQGNSA. V lost 1 base to trimming and J lost 4 bases; unmatched junction nucleotides: 5. This CDR3 spans 15 amino acids. Here the CDR3 DNA reads TGTGCCAGCAGCTTAGACAGGGGGGGGAGCTATGGCTACACCTTC. It specifies CASSLDRGGSYGYTF.

This clone was recorded a few times. The junction and the germline gene differ at one end; a read error may be behind it. This sequence joins TRBV7-9 and TRBJ2-5, with TRBD2 matching over 7 bases. Germline V lookup: CDR1 SEHNR, CDR2 FQNEAQ (reference sequence). The CDR3 consists of 13 residues. The CDR3 coding sequence is TGTGCCAGCAGCTTAGTTCAAGCGGGGTCCCGGGACTTC. Amino acid sequence: CASSLVQAGSRDF.

This clone was seen a few times. The chain links TRBV12-5 to TRBJ1-6; the match to TRBD1 covers 11 bases. Germline CDR1 and CDR2: LGHNT and FRNRAP. J lost 2 bases, V lost 4 bases, and 7 bases had no gene match. CDR3 length: 18 residues. CDR3 sequence: CASGSGQGAETYNSPLHF. The CDR3 DNA reads TGTGCTAGTGGTTCCGGACAGGGGGCAGAAACCTATAATTCACCCCTCCACTTT. Full variable domain (remainder filled in from reference TRBV12-5 and TRBJ1-6): DARVTQTPRHKVTEMGQEVTMRCQPILGHNTVFWYRQTMMQGLELLAYFRNRAPLDDSGMPKDRFSAEMPDATLATLKIQPSEPRDSAVYFCASGSGQGAETYNSPLHFGNGTRLTVT.

This chain links TRBV5-1 with TRBJ2-3; D remains unclear. The V gene's germline CDR1 is SGHRS and CDR2 YFSETQ. The CDR3 totals 15 residues. V lost 5 bases, J lost 2 bases, and 15 bases lay in between. The CDR3 DNA is TGCGCCAGCAGAATAGCCGGTAGACTCACAGATACGCAGTATTTT. This encodes CASRIAGRLTDTQYF.

This clone showed up just a few times. The chain uses TRBV7-9 and TRBJ2-7; 7 nucleotides align to TRBD2. CDR3 length equals 15 residues. The trim removed 5 bases at V and 3 bases at J, leaving 10 bases unmatched. Germline values: CDR1 SEHNR, CDR2 FQNEAQ (reference sequence). This CDR3 is CASSDYRGEGYEQYF. CDR3 DNA: TGTGCCAGCAGCGACTACCGGGGGGAAGGCTACGAGCAGTACTTC.

The V and J genes are TRBV6-5 and TRBJ2-2; the D gene is possibly TRBD1 (6 bases). Germline loops: CDR1 MNHEY, CDR2 SVGAGI. This CDR3 is 13 amino acids long. The ends were cut back, 4 bases at V and 6 bases at J, with 9 bases in the middle. The DNA for the CDR3 is TGTGCCAGCAGTTCGCAGGGGCCCGGGGAGCTGTTTTTT. The encoded protein is CASSSQGPGELFF.

The V gene is TRBV7-9, the J gene TRBJ1-2, with D perhaps TRBD1 (5 bases). The CDR3 has 14 residues. Trimming pared 2 bases from V and 0 bases from J, leaving 7 bases between. CDR1 SEHNR and CDR2 FQNEAQ come from the germline V gene (reference sequence). This CDR3 reads CASSLRQPNYGYTF. The CDR3 DNA sequence: TGTGCCAGCAGCTTAAGACAGCCTAACTATGGCTACACCTTC.

The CDR3 is CASSQFGTGLGETQYF. In nucleotides, the CDR3 is TGTGCCAGCAGCCAGTTCGGCACAGGGTTAGGGGAGACCCAGTACTTC. The chain links TRBV7-8 to TRBJ2-5; maybe TRBD1 (6 bases). Germline CDR1 SGHVS, CDR2 FQNEAQ. The CDR3 consists of 16 residues. V dropped 5 bases and J dropped 5 bases, with 21 bases sitting between them.

The chain combines TRBV29-1 with TRBJ2-1; possible D gene TRBD2, 6 bases. The V gene lost 5 bases and the J gene lost 3 bases, with 14 bases spanning the gap. Germline CDR1 and CDR2: SQVTM and ANQGSEA. This CDR3 contains 14 residues. CDR3 sequence reads: CSVSRDSNYNEQFF. The DNA for the CDR3 is TGCAGCGTTAGCCGGGACTCGAACTACAATGAGCAGTTCTTC.

V is TRBV6-1 and J is TRBJ1-2, with D unclear. Germline V CDR1 and CDR2: MNHNS, SASEGT. The CDR3 consists of 14 residues. The V gene lost 6 bases and the J gene lost 3 bases, with 14 bases spanning the gap. The CDR3, as DNA: TGTGCCAGCAGAGAAACGGGAAAGGACTATGGCTACACCTTC. Translated: CASRETGKDYGYTF.

This clone was detected once. Likely a read error: the CDR3 ends without its conserved phenylalanine or tryptophan. No DNA is shown, since the ends of the CDR3 on it are uncertain; the CDR3 is the one TCRdb lists. The CDR3 protein is CASSSTGRLG. The chain carries TRBV27 and TRBJ1-1; TRBD1 is taken as the D call from the table, unchecked against the DNA. CDR1 is MNHEY, CDR2 SMNVEV, per germline (reference sequence). Ends included, the CDR3 has 10 residues.

V and J are TRBV6-5 and TRBJ1-1, with D possibly being TRBD1 (5 bases). Germline V lookup: CDR1 MNHEY, CDR2 SVGAGI. Deletions cut 2 bases from V and 5 bases from J, with 15 bases between. The CDR3 totals 15 residues. CDR3 in amino acids: CASSYATGGGTEAFF. The DNA of the CDR3 is TGTGCCAGCAGTTACGCCACAGGCGGGGGGACTGAAGCTTTCTTT.

This clone was seen a few times. The chain combines TRBV27 with TRBJ1-1; D perhaps matches TRBD1 (6 bases). Trimming took 3 bases from V and 8 from J, leaving 19 bases between them. The CDR3 consists of 15 residues. In germline, CDR1 is MNHEY, CDR2 SMNVEV (reference sequence). CDR3 nucleotide sequence: TGTGCCAGCAGTTTGTTTTTTACAGGGCAAAGAGAAGCTTTCTTT. Translating gives CASSLFFTGQREAFF.

The rearrangement uses TRBV4-3 and TRBJ1-2; TRBD1 agrees at 10 bases. Trimming at V came to 3 bases and at J to 4 bases, leaving 2 bases not matched to a gene. Germline V gives CDR1 LGHNA, CDR2 YSLEER. The length of the CDR3 is 14 residues. DNA of the CDR3: TGCGCCAGCAGCCAGGACAGGGGGATCTATGGCTACACCTTC. Translating gives CASSQDRGIYGYTF.

The chain joins TRBV27 to TRBJ2-1, with 7 bases that match TRBD1. This CDR3 comprises 15 residues. The germline V gene encodes CDR1 MNHEY and CDR2 SMNVEV (reference sequence). Unmatched junction bases numbered 9, after V lost 4 bases and J lost 6 bases. In DNA form, the CDR3 reads TGTGCCAGCAGTTCTGGACAGGTGGCCCCCAATGAGCAGTTCTTC. It encodes CASSSGQVAPNEQFF.

This chain joins TRBV5-1 and TRBJ2-3; a weak D match, TRBD1 (6 bases). This CDR3 comprises 15 residues. Trimming removed 0 bases from V and 5 bases from J, with 13 bases in between. The germline CDR1 and CDR2 sequences are SGHRS and YFSETQ. This CDR3 reads CASSLGPQGGDTQYF. The CDR3 DNA reads as TGCGCCAGCAGCTTGGGCCCCCAAGGGGGAGATACGCAGTATTTT.